These T cell receptor beta chains were read from a single sample in a study of vaccination effects on CD4 cells after COVID-19. The method was immunoSEQ multiplex PCR; TCRdb's version includes in-frame clones alone and lacks a portion of them. Found here are some 70,000 clones, 75% to 85% of them singletons; the top ten hold 1% to 1.5%. These receptors have no known antigen. The specimen was CD4+ T cells from PBMCs cultured with HCoV-229E spike peptides, collected after COVID-19 vaccination. The receptors come from a human donor who received a COVID-19 vaccine. CDR3s include the opening cysteine and the closing phenylalanine or tryptophan. D genes are given only for firm matches. A row's size may be missing; if present it is once, few, many or a size class.

cdr3_nt cdr3_aa v_call d_call j_call clone_size
TGTGCCAGCAGCCAAGGGGGGGGAGAAGAGACCCAGTACTTC CASSQGGGEETQYF TRBV3-1/TRBV3-2 TRBD2 TRBJ2-5 NA
TGTGCTAGTGGTTTTAATGGGTTGGAACAGCCCCAGCATTTT CASGFNGLEQPQHF TRBV12-5 NA TRBJ1-5 NA
TGTGCCAGTGGGGGGCCAATAAGGTCCAATCAGCCCCAGCATTTT CASGGPIRSNQPQHF TRBV19 NA TRBJ1-5 NA
TGTGCCAGCAGTTCAGGGGCGGGGGCCCGATTGGATACGCAGTATTTT CASSSGAGARLDTQYF TRBV6-5 NA TRBJ2-3 once
TGCGCCAGCAGCCTCCGGGGACAGGTTGACACCGGGGAGCTGTTTTTT CASSLRGQVDTGELFF TRBV5-1 TRBD1 TRBJ2-2 NA
TGTGCCAGCAGACGATCCGGGACAGGGTACTCTGGGGCCAACGTCCTGACTTTC CASRRSGTGYSGANVLTF TRBV6-6 TRBD1 TRBJ2-6 NA
TGTGCCAGTAGTATGAGAACAGGTAGGGCTGGGGCCAACGTCCTGACTTTC CASSMRTGRAGANVLTF TRBV19 NA TRBJ2-6 NA
TGTGCCAGCAGCTTAGGGTCAGGCAGCAATCAGCCCCAGCATTTT CASSLGSGSNQPQHF TRBV7-2 NA TRBJ1-5 NA
TGTGCCAGCAGTTTAACTAGCGGGGTACGAGAGACCCAGTACTTC CASSLTSGVRETQYF TRBV28 TRBD2 TRBJ2-5 NA
TGCGCCAGCAGCCATCGTGGGACAGGGGGGTACACTGAAGCTTTCTTT CASSHRGTGGYTEAFF TRBV4-1 TRBD1 TRBJ1-1 few
TGCGCCAGCAGCTTGGAACTGGGGGGGGCGGCTTTCTTT CASSLELGGAAFF TRBV5-1 NA TRBJ1-1 few
TGTGCCACCAGCAGAGATCGCCAGGTCCACTCTGGAAACACCATATATTTT CATSRDRQVHSGNTIYF TRBV15 NA TRBJ1-3 NA
TGTGCCAGCTCATCCCAGGGGTTGGGAGAGACCCAGTACTTC CASSSQGLGETQYF TRBV18 NA TRBJ2-5 NA
TGTGCCAGCAGTTACTCGGGGGTAGCGGGGGAAGAGACCCAGTACTTC CASSYSGVAGEETQYF TRBV6-6 TRBD2 TRBJ2-5 NA
TGTGCCAGCAGCTTAGGGTCGGCGGGAGAGACCCAGTACTTC CASSLGSAGETQYF TRBV7-2 NA TRBJ2-5 NA
TGTGCCAGCAGCCCCCCCTTAGGGGACGCCTCCTACAATGAGCAGTTCTTC CASSPPLGDASYNEQFF TRBV13 NA TRBJ2-1 NA
TGCGCCAGCAGCTTGGAATCCGGGGCCCCTCAGCCCCAGCATTTT CASSLESGAPQPQHF TRBV5-1 NA TRBJ1-5 NA
TGTGCCAGCAGTGCCGAACTAGCGGGGGGCGGGAATGAGCAGTTCTTC CASSAELAGGGNEQFF TRBV6-4 TRBD2 TRBJ2-1 NA
TGTGCCAGCAGTTCCTTCACCGGGGAGCTGTTTTTT CASSSFTGELFF TRBV6-5 NA TRBJ2-2 NA
TGCAGTGCTAGTTCTGTCAGCAATCAGCCCCAGCATTTT CSASSVSNQPQHF TRBV20-1 NA TRBJ1-5 NA
TGTGCCAGTAGTATAAGTTCTGTGAACACTGAAGCTTTCTTT CASSISSVNTEAFF TRBV19 NA TRBJ1-1 NA
TGTGCCAGTAGTTCACAGGGGGCGGGGTATGGCTACACCTTC CASSSQGAGYGYTF TRBV19 TRBD1 TRBJ1-2 NA
TGTGCCAGCACCCACGACAGGGGGCGGACTGAAGCTTTCTTT CASTHDRGRTEAFF TRBV7-2 TRBD1 TRBJ1-1 once
TGTGCCAGCAGCCCCGGGGGCGCGAGCACAGATACGCAGTATTTT CASSPGGASTDTQYF TRBV11-3 NA TRBJ2-3 NA
TGTGCCAGCAGCTATGACACGGACGGTTCACCCCTCCACTTT CASSYDTDGSPLHF TRBV7-2 NA TRBJ1-6 medium-sized
TGTGCCAGCAGCCAAGAGGGCAGGGGGCTCGATGAAGCTTTCTTT CASSQEGRGLDEAFF TRBV4-2 TRBD1 TRBJ1-1 NA
TGTGCCAGCAGTTACTCGGGGGGGAGCAATCAGCCCCAGCATTTT CASSYSGGSNQPQHF TRBV6-5 NA TRBJ1-5 NA
TGTGCCAGCAGCTTGGGCCCTGGGACTAGCGGGCGTACCTACAATGAGCAGTTCTTC CASSLGPGTSGRTYNEQFF TRBV5-6 TRBD2 TRBJ2-1 NA
TGTGCCAGCAGTTACAATGGTAACTATGGCTACACCTTC CASSYNGNYGYTF TRBV6-5 NA TRBJ1-2 NA
TGTGCCAGCAGCAGGGGACGGAGACTGAATCAGCCCCAGCATTTT CASSRGRRLNQPQHF TRBV21-1 NA TRBJ1-5 NA
TGTGCCAGTAGCGTCCGAGACGGGACAGCGAACACCGGGGAGCTGTTTTTT CASSVRDGTANTGELFF TRBV19 TRBD1 TRBJ2-2 NA
TGTGCCAGTAGTATGCGAACCCAGCCCCAGCATTTT CASSMRTQPQHF TRBV19 NA TRBJ1-5 many
TGTGCCAGTAGTACTCTCCGGGGCAATCAGCCCCAGCATTTT CASSTLRGNQPQHF TRBV19 NA TRBJ1-5 NA
TGTGCCATCAGTGAGTCGGCTACCTATGGCTACACCTTC CAISESATYGYTF TRBV10-3 NA TRBJ1-2 once
TGTGCCAGCCCCGACTTGATATATACTAGCGGGGTGAGCTCCTACAATGAGCAGTTCTTC CASPDLIYTSGVSSYNEQFF TRBV21-1 NA TRBJ2-1 NA
TGTGCCAGCAGCTGGGACAGGGGAGGCACAGATACGCAGTATTTT CASSWDRGGTDTQYF TRBV7-2 TRBD1 TRBJ2-3 NA
TGCGCCAGCAGCCTACAGGGGGCCCACACCGGGGAGCTGTTTTTT CASSLQGAHTGELFF TRBV5-1 TRBD1 TRBJ2-2 once
TGTGCCAGTAGTAAAACCAGACCGGGACAGGGAACAGATACGCAGTATTTT CASSKTRPGQGTDTQYF TRBV19 TRBD1 TRBJ2-3 NA
TGTGCCAGCAGTTTAGTTGGGCCGAACACCGGGGAGCTGTTTTTT CASSLVGPNTGELFF TRBV28 NA TRBJ2-2 NA
TGCGCCAGCAGCTTTTTACCCGCCGGGACAGGACAAGGTAGTAATGAAAAACTGTTTTTT CASSFLPAGTGQGSNEKLFF TRBV5-1 TRBD1 TRBJ1-4 once
TGTGCCAGCAGCCAAGGGGGACAGTACGGCTACACCTTC CASSQGGQYGYTF TRBV4-2 TRBD1 TRBJ1-2 NA
TGTGCCATCAGTGGGGCGGGGAATGAAAAACTGTTTTTT CAISGAGNEKLFF TRBV10-3 NA TRBJ1-4 NA
TGTGCCACCAGTGACCCCGGGATGCGGGAGACCCAGTACTTC CATSDPGMRETQYF TRBV24-1 NA TRBJ2-5 NA
TGTGCCAGCAGTATTTCGACAGGGGGCAAAAACATTCAGTACTTC CASSISTGGKNIQYF TRBV25-1 TRBD1 TRBJ2-4 few
TGTGCCAGCAGTGGGCAGCTTAGCACAGATACGCAGTATTTT CASSGQLSTDTQYF TRBV2 NA TRBJ2-3 once
TGTGCCAGCAGTGAATCAGGGGCGGGCTATGGCTACACCTTC CASSESGAGYGYTF TRBV6-4 NA TRBJ1-2 NA
TGTGCCAGCAGCTTCACAGGGACAGTAGAAGAGACCCAGTACTTC CASSFTGTVEETQYF TRBV5-4 TRBD1 TRBJ2-5 NA
TGTGCCAGCAGCTTATTACGGACAGGGGAGTATGGCTACACCTTC CASSLLRTGEYGYTF TRBV11-2 TRBD1 TRBJ1-2 NA
TGTGCCAGCGGGGGCGGGGGCCTCCAAGAGACCCAGTACTTC CASGGGGLQETQYF TRBV2 NA TRBJ2-5 NA
TGTGCCAGCAGCGGAGGACAGTCCAATCAGCCCCAGCATTTT CASSGGQSNQPQHF TRBV7-9 NA TRBJ1-5 few